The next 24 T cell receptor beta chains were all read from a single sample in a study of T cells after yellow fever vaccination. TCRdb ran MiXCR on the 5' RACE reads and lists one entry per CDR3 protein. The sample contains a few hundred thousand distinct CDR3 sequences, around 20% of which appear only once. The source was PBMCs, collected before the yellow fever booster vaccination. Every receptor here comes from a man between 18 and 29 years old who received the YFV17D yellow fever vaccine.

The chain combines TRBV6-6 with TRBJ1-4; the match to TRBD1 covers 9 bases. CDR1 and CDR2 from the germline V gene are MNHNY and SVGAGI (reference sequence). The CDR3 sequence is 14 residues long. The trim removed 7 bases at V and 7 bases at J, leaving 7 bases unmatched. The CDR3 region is CASNYRGRGEKLFF. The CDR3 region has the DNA TGTGCCAGCAACTACAGGGGGCGCGGTGAAAAACTGTTTTTT.

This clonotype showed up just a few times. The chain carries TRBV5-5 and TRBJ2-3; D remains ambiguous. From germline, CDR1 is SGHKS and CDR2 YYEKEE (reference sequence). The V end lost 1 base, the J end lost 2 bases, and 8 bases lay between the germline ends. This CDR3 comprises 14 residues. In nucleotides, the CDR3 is TGTGCCAGCAGCTTGTGGACGGACACAGATACGCAGTATTTT. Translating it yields CASSLWTDTDTQYF.

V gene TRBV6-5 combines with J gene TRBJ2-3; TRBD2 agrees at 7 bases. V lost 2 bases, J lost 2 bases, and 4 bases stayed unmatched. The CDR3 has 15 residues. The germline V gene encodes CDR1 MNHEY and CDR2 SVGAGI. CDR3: CASSYQRGATDTQYF. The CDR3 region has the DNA TGTGCCAGCAGTTACCAGCGGGGCGCCACAGATACGCAGTATTTT.

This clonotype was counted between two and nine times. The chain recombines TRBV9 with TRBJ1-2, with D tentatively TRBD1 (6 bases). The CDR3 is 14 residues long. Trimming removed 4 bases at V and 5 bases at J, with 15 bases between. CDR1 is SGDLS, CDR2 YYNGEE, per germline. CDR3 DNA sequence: TGTGCCAGCAGCCTCCGGGGGGGCGGGTATGGCTACACCTTC. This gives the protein CASSLRGGGYGYTF.

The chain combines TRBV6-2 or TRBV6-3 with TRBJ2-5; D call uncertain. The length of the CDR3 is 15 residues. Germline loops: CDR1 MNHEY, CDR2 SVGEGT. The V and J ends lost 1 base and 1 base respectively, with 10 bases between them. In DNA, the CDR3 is TGTGCCAGCAGTTACTGGCGCGAGGCCCAAGAGACCCAGTACTTC. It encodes CASSYWREAQETQYF.

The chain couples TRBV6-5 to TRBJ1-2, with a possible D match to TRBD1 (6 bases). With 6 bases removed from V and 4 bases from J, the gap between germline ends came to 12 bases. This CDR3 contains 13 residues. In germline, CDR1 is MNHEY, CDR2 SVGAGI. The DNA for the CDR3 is TGTGCCAGCAGCCCCGACAGGCTCTATGGCTACACCTTC. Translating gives CASSPDRLYGYTF.

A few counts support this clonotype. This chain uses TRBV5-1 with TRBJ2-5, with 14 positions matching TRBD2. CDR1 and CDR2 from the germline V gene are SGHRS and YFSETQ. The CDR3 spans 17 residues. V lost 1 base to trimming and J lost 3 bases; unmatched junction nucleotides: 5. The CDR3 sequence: CASSLTPGLAGEETQYF. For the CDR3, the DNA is TGCGCCAGCAGCTTGACTCCGGGACTAGCGGGGGAAGAGACCCAGTACTTC.

The CDR3 is CASSRGRQFNEQFF. CDR3 nucleotide sequence: TGTGCCAGCAGCCGCGGGAGACAGTTCAATGAGCAGTTCTTC. The gene calls are TRBV4-2 and TRBJ2-1; TRBD2 agrees at 7 bases. V shed 4 bases, J shed 6 bases, and the junction held 6 bases outside the gene matches. CDR3 length: 14 residues. CDR1 is LGHNA, CDR2 YNFKEQ, per germline.

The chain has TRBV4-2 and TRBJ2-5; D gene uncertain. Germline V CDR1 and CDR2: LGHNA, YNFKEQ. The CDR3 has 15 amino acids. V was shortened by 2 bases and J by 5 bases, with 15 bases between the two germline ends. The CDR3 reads CASSQSRTPGETQYF. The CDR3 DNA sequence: TGTGCCAGCAGCCAATCCAGGACCCCTGGGGAGACCCAGTACTTC.

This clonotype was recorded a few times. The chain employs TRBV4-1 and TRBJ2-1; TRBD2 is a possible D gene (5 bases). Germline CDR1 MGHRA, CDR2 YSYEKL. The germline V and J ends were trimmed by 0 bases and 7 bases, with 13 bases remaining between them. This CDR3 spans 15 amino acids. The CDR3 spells CASSQEWTGRNEQFF. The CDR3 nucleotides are TGCGCCAGCAGCCAAGAGTGGACTGGGCGGAATGAGCAGTTCTTC.

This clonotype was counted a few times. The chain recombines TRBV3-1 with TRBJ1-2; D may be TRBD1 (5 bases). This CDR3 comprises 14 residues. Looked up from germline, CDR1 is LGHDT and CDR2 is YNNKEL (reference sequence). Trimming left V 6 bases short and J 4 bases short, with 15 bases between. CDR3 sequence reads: CASSLVGHRYGYTF. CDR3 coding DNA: TGTGCCAGCAGTCTCGTGGGGCATCGCTATGGCTACACCTTC.

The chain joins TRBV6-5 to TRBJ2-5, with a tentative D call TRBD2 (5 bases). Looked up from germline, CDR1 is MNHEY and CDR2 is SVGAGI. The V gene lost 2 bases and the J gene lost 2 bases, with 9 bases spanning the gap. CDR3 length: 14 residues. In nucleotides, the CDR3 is TGTGCCAGCAGTTACGTAGGAGGTCAAGAGACCCAGTACTTC. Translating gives CASSYVGGQETQYF.

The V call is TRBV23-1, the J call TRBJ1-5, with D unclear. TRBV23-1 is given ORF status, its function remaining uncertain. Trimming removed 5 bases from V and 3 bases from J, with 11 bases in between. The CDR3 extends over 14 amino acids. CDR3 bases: TGCGCCAGCAGTTTGAGACGGATCAATCAGCCCCAGCATTTT. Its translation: CASSLRRINQPQHF.

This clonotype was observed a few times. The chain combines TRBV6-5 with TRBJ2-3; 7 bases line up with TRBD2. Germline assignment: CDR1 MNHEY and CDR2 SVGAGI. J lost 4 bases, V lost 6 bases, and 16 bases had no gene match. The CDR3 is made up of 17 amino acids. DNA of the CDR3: TGTGCCAGCAGCCAGATTAGAGCGGGGCTAAACCCAGATACGCAGTATTTT. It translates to CASSQIRAGLNPDTQYF.

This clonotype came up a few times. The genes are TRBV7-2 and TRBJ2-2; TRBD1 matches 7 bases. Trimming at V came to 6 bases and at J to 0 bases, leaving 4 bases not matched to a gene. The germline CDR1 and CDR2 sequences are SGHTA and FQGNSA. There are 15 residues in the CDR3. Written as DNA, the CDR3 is TGTGCCAGCAGGGGGACAGTCGCGAACACCGGGGAGCTGTTTTTT. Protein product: CASRGTVANTGELFF.

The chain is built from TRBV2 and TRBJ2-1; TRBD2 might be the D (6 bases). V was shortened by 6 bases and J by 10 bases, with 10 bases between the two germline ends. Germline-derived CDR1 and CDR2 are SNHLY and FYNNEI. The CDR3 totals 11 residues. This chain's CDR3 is CASRTGVEQFF. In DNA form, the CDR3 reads TGTGCCAGCAGGACGGGGGTGGAGCAGTTCTTC.

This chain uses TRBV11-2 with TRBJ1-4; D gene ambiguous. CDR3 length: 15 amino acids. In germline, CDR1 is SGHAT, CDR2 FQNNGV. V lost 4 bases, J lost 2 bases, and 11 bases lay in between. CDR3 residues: CASSYRPWTNEKLFF. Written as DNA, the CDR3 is TGTGCCAGCAGCTACAGACCCTGGACTAATGAAAAACTGTTTTTT.

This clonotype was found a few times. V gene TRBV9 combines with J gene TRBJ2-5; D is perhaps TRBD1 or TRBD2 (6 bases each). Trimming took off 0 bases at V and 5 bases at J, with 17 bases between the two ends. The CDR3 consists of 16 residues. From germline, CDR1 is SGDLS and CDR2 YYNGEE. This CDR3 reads CASSVDGTGAGETQYF. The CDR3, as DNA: TGTGCCAGCAGCGTAGATGGGACGGGGGCCGGGGAGACCCAGTACTTC.

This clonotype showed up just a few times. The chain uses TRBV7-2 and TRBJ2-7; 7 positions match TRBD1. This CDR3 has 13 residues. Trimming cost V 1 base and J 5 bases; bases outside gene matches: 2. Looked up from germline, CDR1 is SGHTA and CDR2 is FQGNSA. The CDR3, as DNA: TGTGCCAGCAGCTTAGAAGGGGGCCACGAGCAGTACTTC. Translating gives CASSLEGGHEQYF.

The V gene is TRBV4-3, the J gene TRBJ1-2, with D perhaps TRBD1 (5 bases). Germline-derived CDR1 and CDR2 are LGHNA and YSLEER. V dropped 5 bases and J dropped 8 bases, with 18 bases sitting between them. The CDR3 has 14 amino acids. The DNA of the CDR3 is TGCGCCAGCAGCGTGTTCACCGGGGCCGGGGGCTACACCTTC. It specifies CASSVFTGAGGYTF.

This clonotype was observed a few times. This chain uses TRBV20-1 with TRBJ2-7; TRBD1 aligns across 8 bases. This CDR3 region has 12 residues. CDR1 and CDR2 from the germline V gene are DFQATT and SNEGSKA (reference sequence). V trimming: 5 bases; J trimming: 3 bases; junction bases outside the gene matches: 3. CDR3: CSAEGQVYEQYF. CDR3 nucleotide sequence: TGCAGTGCTGAGGGACAGGTCTACGAGCAGTACTTC.

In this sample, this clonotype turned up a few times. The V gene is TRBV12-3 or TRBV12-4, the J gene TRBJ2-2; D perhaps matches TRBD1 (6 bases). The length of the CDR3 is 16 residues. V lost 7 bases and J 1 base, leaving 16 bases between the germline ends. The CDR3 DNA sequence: TGTGCCAGCACCCCCAGGGGCCCCAAGAACACCGGGGAGCTGTTTTTT. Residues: CASTPRGPKNTGELFF.

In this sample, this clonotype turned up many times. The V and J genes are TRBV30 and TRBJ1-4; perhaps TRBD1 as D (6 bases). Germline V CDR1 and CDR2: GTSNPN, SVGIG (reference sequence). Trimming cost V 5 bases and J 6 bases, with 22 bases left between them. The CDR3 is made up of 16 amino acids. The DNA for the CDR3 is TGTGCCTGGTACACAGGGAAAGGCCTCGGGGATGAAAAACTGTTTTTT. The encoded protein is CAWYTGKGLGDEKLFF.

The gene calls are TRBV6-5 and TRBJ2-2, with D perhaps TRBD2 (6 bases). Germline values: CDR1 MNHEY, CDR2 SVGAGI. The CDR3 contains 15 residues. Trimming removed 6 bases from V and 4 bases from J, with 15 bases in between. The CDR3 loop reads CASRFTSYGTGELFF. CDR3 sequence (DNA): TGTGCCAGCAGGTTTACTAGCTATGGCACCGGGGAGCTGTTTTTT.